The 10 T cell receptor beta chains in this list originate from one sample, sequenced in a study of T cell responses to AZD1222 COVID-19 vaccine. Measured with immunoSEQ multiplex PCR; TCRdb has only the in-frame clones, and not every one. Of approximately 150,000 clones in the sample, about nine tenths were seen once. The specimen comprised peripheral blood, sampled 28 days after the second AZD1222 dose. All receptors derive from an adult who received the AZD1222 COVID-19 vaccine.

The chain joins TRBV28 to TRBJ1-2; perhaps TRBD1 as D (5 bases). Germline V gene sequence: CDR1 MDHEN, CDR2 SYDVKM. The length of the CDR3 is 13 residues. Trimming took off 4 bases at V and 8 bases at J, with 14 bases between the two ends. The CDR3 DNA reads as TGTGCCAGCAGTTCGACGGGGTCAGGGGGCTACACCTTC. As protein: CASSSTGSGGYTF.

The chain recombines TRBV2 with TRBJ1-1; D is uncertain. This CDR3 contains 15 residues. Trimming pared 6 bases from V and 10 bases from J, leaving 24 bases between. Germline V gene data show CDR1 as SNHLY and CDR2 as FYNNEI. The CDR3 nucleotides read TGTGCCAGCAGCCACGAACCGGGCCTCGGCCGACGAGCTTTCTTT. Translating gives CASSHEPGLGRRAFF.

The chain has TRBV3-1 (or the pseudogene TRBV3-2) and TRBJ1-6; D remains unclear. Between the trimmed V and J ends, which lost 1 base and 0 bases, there was a span of 7 bases. This CDR3 is 16 amino acids long. Germline V lookup: CDR1 LGHDT, CDR2 YNNKEL (reference sequence). The CDR3 region is CASSQGPGSYNSPLHF. The DNA of the CDR3 is TGTGCCAGCAGCCAAGGGCCTGGCTCCTATAATTCACCCCTCCACTTT.

This chain uses TRBV5-4 with TRBJ2-1, with TRBD1 matching over 7 bases. V gave up 1 base and J gave up 4 bases; unmatched junction bases: 14. CDR1 SGHNT and CDR2 YYREEE come from the germline V gene (reference sequence). The CDR3 consists of 18 residues. This CDR3 is CASSLHPFGQASYNEQFF. The DNA for the CDR3 is TGTGCCAGCAGCTTGCATCCGTTTGGACAGGCGAGTTACAATGAGCAGTTCTTC.

This clone has a single count. The chain recombines TRBV10-3 with TRBJ2-3, with 9 nucleotides matching TRBD2. The CDR3 loop spans 17 amino acids. After removal of 0 bases from V and 0 bases from J, the junction contained 4 bases not matched to a gene. The germline V gene encodes CDR1 ENHRY and CDR2 SYGVKD. CDR3 nucleotides: TGTGCCATCAGTGAGTCGGCGACTAGCGGTAGCACAGATACGCAGTATTTT. It translates to CAISESATSGSTDTQYF.

V is TRBV30 and J is TRBJ1-4; D is ambiguous. The germline V gene has CDR1 GTSNPN and CDR2 SVGIG (reference sequence). The CDR3 has 13 residues. The V end was cut by 4 bases, the J end by 4 bases, with 10 bases between. The CDR3 DNA is TGTGCCTGGACGCCCGGAAGTAATGAAAAACTGTTTTTT. Protein product: CAWTPGSNEKLFF.

The J gene is TRBJ1-2, the V gene TRBV10-3, with D perhaps matching TRBD1 (5 bases). CDR1 ENHRY and CDR2 SYGVKD come from the germline V gene. The CDR3 covers 13 residues. The ends were cut back, 10 bases at V and 4 bases at J, with 16 bases in the middle. CDR3 bases: TGTGCCACCGTCGGCAGGGTGGGCTATGGCTACACCTTC. Protein: CATVGRVGYGYTF.

CDR3 sequence: CASSLQGRGDSPLHF. CDR3 nucleotides: TGCGCCAGCAGCTTACAGGGGAGGGGGGATTCACCCCTCCACTTT. The rearrangement uses TRBV5-1 and TRBJ1-6; 7 positions match TRBD1. The CDR3 is 15 residues long. The V segment lost 2 bases and the J segment 8 bases; nucleotides outside the gene matches: 7. From germline, CDR1 is SGHRS and CDR2 YFSETQ.

V usage is TRBV6-5 and J usage is TRBJ1-4; 8 bases align to TRBD1. The CDR3 has 14 amino acids. The V and J ends lost 6 bases and 5 bases, in that order; junction bases with no gene match: 5. Germline V CDR1 and CDR2: MNHEY, SVGAGI. The CDR3 bases are TGTGCCAGCAGGGGACAGGAGGGGAATGAAAAACTGTTTTTT. The encoded protein is CASRGQEGNEKLFF.

J is TRBJ2-3 and V is TRBV24-1; D is perhaps TRBD2 (6 bases). CDR1 KGHDR and CDR2 SFDVKD come from the germline V gene. Trimming removed 4 bases from V and 3 bases from J, with 13 bases in between. This CDR3 is 15 amino acids long. CDR3 DNA: TGTGCCACCAGTGAACGGGAGCACGGTACAGATACGCAGTATTTT. Its translation is CATSEREHGTDTQYF.